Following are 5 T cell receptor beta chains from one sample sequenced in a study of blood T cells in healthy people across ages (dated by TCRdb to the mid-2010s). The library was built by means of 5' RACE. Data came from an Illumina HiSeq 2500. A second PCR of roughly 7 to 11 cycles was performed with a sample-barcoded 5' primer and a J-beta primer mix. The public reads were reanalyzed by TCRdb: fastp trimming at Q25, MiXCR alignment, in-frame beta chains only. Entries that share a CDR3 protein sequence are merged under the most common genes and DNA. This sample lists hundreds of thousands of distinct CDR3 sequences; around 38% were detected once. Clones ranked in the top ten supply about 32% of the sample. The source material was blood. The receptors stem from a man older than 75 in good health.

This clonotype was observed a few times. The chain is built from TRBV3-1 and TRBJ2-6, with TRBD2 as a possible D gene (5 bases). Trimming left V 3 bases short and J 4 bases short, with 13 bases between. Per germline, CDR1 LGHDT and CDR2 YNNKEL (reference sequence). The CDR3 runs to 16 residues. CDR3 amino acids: CASSHFPGSGANVLTF. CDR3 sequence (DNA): TGTGCCAGCAGCCACTTTCCGGGGTCGGGGGCCAACGTCCTGACTTTC.

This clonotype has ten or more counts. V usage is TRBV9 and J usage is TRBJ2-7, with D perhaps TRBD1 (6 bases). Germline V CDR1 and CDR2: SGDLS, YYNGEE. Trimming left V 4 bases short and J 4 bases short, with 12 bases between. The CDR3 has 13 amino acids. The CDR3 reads CASSRTDEYEQYF. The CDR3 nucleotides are TGTGCCAGCAGCAGGACAGACGAGTACGAGCAGTACTTC. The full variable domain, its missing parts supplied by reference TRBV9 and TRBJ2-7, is DSGVTQTPKHLITATGQRVTLRCSPRSGDLSVYWYQQSLDQGLQFLIQYYNGEERAKGNILERFSAQQFPDLHSELNLSSLELGDSALYFCASSRTDEYEQYFGPGTRLTVT.

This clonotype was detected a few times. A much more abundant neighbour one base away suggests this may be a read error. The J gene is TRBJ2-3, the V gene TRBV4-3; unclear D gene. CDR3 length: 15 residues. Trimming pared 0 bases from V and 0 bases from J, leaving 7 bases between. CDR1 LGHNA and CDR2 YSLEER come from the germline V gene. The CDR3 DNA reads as TGCGCCAGCAGCCAAGAAAGTACTAGCACAGATACGCAGTATTTT. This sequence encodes CASSQESTSTDTQYF.

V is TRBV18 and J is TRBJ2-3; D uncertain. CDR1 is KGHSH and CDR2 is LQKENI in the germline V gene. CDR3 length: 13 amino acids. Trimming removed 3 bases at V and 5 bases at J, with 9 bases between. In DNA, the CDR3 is TGTGCCAGCTCACCGGTCGCGAGAGATACGCAGTATTTT. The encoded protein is CASSPVARDTQYF.

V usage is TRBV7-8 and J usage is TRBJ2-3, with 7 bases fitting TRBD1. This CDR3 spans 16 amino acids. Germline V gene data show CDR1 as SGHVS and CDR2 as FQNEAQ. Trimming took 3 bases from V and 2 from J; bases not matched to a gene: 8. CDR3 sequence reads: CASSLFGQAPTDTQYF. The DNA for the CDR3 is TGTGCCAGCAGCTTGTTCGGACAGGCCCCCACAGATACGCAGTATTTT.